This T cell receptor (beta chain) was recovered during a study of blood T cell repertoires in COVID-19. Sequencing used immunoSEQ multiplex PCR; TCRdb keeps in-frame clones, though not all of them. The sample contains 200,000 to 250,000 clones, 83% of which appear only once. Germline V gene data show CDR1 as LNHNV and CDR2 as YYDKDF (reference sequence). The trim removed 6 bases at V and 5 bases at J, leaving 9 bases unmatched. There are 15 residues in the CDR3. This clone was detected only once. The sequence derives from a woman in her 30s with COVID-19, enrolled during active disease. The chain recombines TRBV15 with TRBJ2-1, with 8 bases aligning to TRBD2. The sequenced sample was peripheral blood. The CDR3 reads CATSDGGRFHNEQFF. CDR3 sequence (DNA): TGTGCCACCAGTGACGGCGGGAGGTTTCACAATGAGCAGTTCTTC.